Listed here are 16 T cell receptor beta chains from one sample, sequenced in a study of T cell changes during pregnancy in multiple sclerosis. Data came from immunoSEQ multiplex PCR; TCRdb stores just in-frame clones and leaves some out. This table holds over 30,000 clones, roughly 88% found once. The sample consisted of CD4+ T cells from peripheral blood mononuclear cells, taken before pregnancy. Receptors were obtained from a female donor with multiple sclerosis, enrolled in a pregnancy study.

The rearrangement joins TRBV6-5 to TRBJ1-3; D not certain. Germline CDR1 MNHEY, CDR2 SVGAGI. This CDR3 has 13 amino acids. Trimming took 3 bases from V and 4 from J, leaving 7 bases between them. CDR3 in amino acids: CASSYRSGNTIYF. CDR3 nucleotides: TGTGCCAGCAGTTATAGATCAGGAAACACCATATATTTT.

V and J are TRBV2 and TRBJ2-4, with TRBD2 identical over 8 bases. The CDR3 consists of 16 residues. V shed 5 bases, J shed 0 bases, and the junction held 6 bases outside the gene matches. Germline V gives CDR1 SNHLY, CDR2 FYNNEI. The CDR3: CASSPTSGIAKNIQYF. The DNA for the CDR3 is TGTGCCAGCAGTCCTACTAGCGGAATAGCCAAAAACATTCAGTACTTC.

The chain recombines TRBV11-3 with TRBJ2-2; TRBD1 agrees at 8 bases. The germline gives CDR1 SGHNT, CDR2 YENEEA. V lost 4 bases, J lost 5 bases, and 9 bases stayed unmatched. This CDR3 region has 16 residues. The CDR3: CASSSGQGAWTGELFF. The CDR3 DNA sequence: TGTGCCAGCAGCTCGGGGCAGGGGGCTTGGACCGGGGAGCTGTTTTTT.

The chain joins TRBV5-6 to TRBJ1-2; D possibly corresponds to TRBD1 (6 bases). The germline gives CDR1 SGHDT, CDR2 YYEEEE. This CDR3 spans 15 amino acids. The V end lost 3 bases, the J end lost 4 bases, and 16 bases lay between the germline ends. The CDR3 reads CASSSSTGQGYGYTF. The CDR3 nucleotides are TGTGCCAGCAGCTCCTCAACAGGGCAGGGCTATGGCTACACCTTC.

As for this clone: Additional DNA sequences in this sample encode the identical CDR3. The rearrangement joins TRBV5-1 to TRBJ2-1; perhaps TRBD2 as D (5 bases). Germline lookup yields CDR1 SGHRS and CDR2 YFSETQ. The CDR3 covers 16 residues. Trimming stripped 0 bases from V and 0 bases from J, with 10 bases between. The CDR3 is CASSLEAASSYNEQFF. CDR3 in DNA: TGCGCCAGCAGCTTGGAAGCGGCTAGCTCCTACAATGAGCAGTTCTTC.

The chain employs TRBV30 and TRBJ1-1, with D maybe TRBD1 (5 bases). Germline V gives CDR1 GTSNPN, CDR2 SVGIG (reference sequence). Trimming shortened V by 0 bases and J by 5 bases, and 16 bases separated the two germline ends. CDR3 length equals 15 residues. The CDR3 sequence: CAWSVRGGIWTEAFF. CDR3 DNA sequence: TGTGCCTGGAGTGTACGGGGGGGAATTTGGACTGAAGCTTTCTTT.

This clone was counted between two and nine times. The chain carries TRBV7-9 and TRBJ1-1; 9 nucleotides line up with TRBD1. CDR1 SEHNR and CDR2 FQNEAQ come from the germline V gene (reference sequence). This CDR3 spans 14 amino acids. V trimming: 4 bases; J trimming: 5 bases; junction bases outside the gene matches: 5. For the CDR3, the DNA is TGTGCCAGCAGCTCACAGGGGGCGTATACTGAAGCTTTCTTT. The encoded protein is CASSSQGAYTEAFF.

This clone is a singleton in its sample. This sequence joins TRBV19 and TRBJ1-2, with TRBD1 matching over 10 bases. This CDR3 has 15 amino acids. Germline CDR1 and CDR2: LNHDA and SQIVND (reference sequence). Losses at the gene ends were 2 bases for V and 4 bases for J; bases not matched to a gene: 4. This CDR3 is CASSIKGQGSYGYTF. The CDR3 DNA follows: TGTGCCAGTAGTATAAAGGGACAGGGGAGCTATGGCTACACCTTC.

The chain has TRBV7-9 and TRBJ2-5; possible D gene TRBD2, 5 bases. From germline, CDR1 is SEHNR and CDR2 FQNEAQ (reference sequence). The CDR3 totals 13 residues. V was clipped by 4 bases and J by 3 bases, with 9 bases between them. The CDR3 nucleotides read TGTGCCAGCAGCTACTTCGGGGAAGAGACCCAGTACTTC. This sequence encodes CASSYFGEETQYF. Together with reference TRBV7-9 and TRBJ2-5, the CDR3 gives the full variable domain: DTGVSQNPRHKITKRGQNVTFRCDPISEHNRLYWYRQTLGQGPEFLTYFQNEAQLEKSRLLSDRFSAERPKGSFSTLEIQRTEQGDSAMYLCASSYFGEETQYFGPGTRLLVL.

This chain joins TRBV10-3 and TRBJ1-5; 10 positions match TRBD1. Trimming cost V 3 bases and J 5 bases; bases outside gene matches: 4. Germline V lookup: CDR1 ENHRY, CDR2 SYGVKD. The CDR3 runs to 15 residues. The CDR3 loop is CAISDSTGGYQPQHF. In DNA, the CDR3 is TGTGCCATCAGTGACTCGACAGGGGGCTATCAGCCCCAGCATTTT.

The chain combines TRBV5-6 with TRBJ1-3; D might be TRBD1 (5 bases). Per germline, CDR1 SGHDT and CDR2 YYEEEE. Trimming cost V 9 bases and J 0 bases, with 13 bases left between them. The CDR3 loop spans 14 amino acids. CDR3 nucleotides: TGTGCCACAGCTCGGGGGTTCTCTGGAAACACCATATATTTT. Translation: CATARGFSGNTIYF.

In DNA form, the CDR3 reads TGCGCCAGCAGCTTGGGGACTAGCGGGAGGCAAGAGACCCAGTACTTC. It yields the protein CASSLGTSGRQETQYF. V usage is TRBV5-1 and J usage is TRBJ2-5; 14 positions agree with TRBD2. Per the germline V gene, CDR1 is SGHRS and CDR2 is YFSETQ. There are 16 residues in the CDR3. The V and J ends lost 0 bases and 2 bases, in that order; junction bases with no gene match: 0.

This clone was counted only a few times. The V call is TRBV6-5, the J call TRBJ1-1, with TRBD1 matching over 10 bases. Germline lookup yields CDR1 MNHEY and CDR2 SVGAGI. With V trimmed by 5 bases and J by 3 bases, 6 bases remained unmatched. The CDR3 spans 15 residues. The CDR3 region has the DNA TGTGCCAGCAGTCTGGGACAGGGGAGGCACACTGAAGCTTTCTTT. Protein: CASSLGQGRHTEAFF.

The chain employs TRBV10-3 and TRBJ1-1, with 8 positions matching TRBD1. CDR1 is ENHRY, CDR2 SYGVKD, per germline. V lost 5 bases, J lost 2 bases, and 4 bases stayed unmatched. The CDR3 extends over 14 amino acids. The CDR3 bases are TGTGCCATCAGTTCACAGGGGGTCAACACTGAAGCTTTCTTT. This sequence encodes CAISSQGVNTEAFF.

This clone was recorded a few times. The chain links TRBV5-4 to TRBJ2-5; a weak D match, TRBD2 (5 bases). The CDR3 covers 15 residues. Looked up from germline, CDR1 is SGHNT and CDR2 is YYREEE (reference sequence). V was trimmed by 0 bases and J by 3 bases, leaving 12 bases between them. CDR3 loop: CASSLGPAAEETQYF. Here the CDR3 DNA reads TGTGCCAGCAGCTTGGGTCCAGCGGCTGAAGAGACCCAGTACTTC. The full variable domain, with the rest looked up from reference TRBV5-4 and TRBJ2-5, is ETGVTQSPTHLIKTRGQQVTLRCSSQSGHNTVSWYQQALGQGPQFIFQYYREEENGRGNFPPRFSGLQFPNYSSELNVNALELDDSALYLCASSLGPAAEETQYFGPGTRLLVL.

In this sample, this clone turned up once. The gene calls are TRBV18 and TRBJ2-7; perhaps TRBD1 as D (5 bases). Per the germline V gene, CDR1 is KGHSH and CDR2 is LQKENI. The CDR3 is made up of 13 amino acids. V was trimmed by 6 bases and J by 5 bases, leaving 14 bases between them. CDR3 sequence (DNA): TGTGCCAGCTCCCAGGGCAACCCCCACGAGCAGTACTTC. Its translation is CASSQGNPHEQYF.